Listed below are T cell receptor beta chains from one sample, sequenced in a study of OX40 agonist ivuxolimab in advanced cancers. Clones were sequenced by immunoSEQ multiplex PCR, and TCRdb holds only the in-frame ones, with some missing. The sample lists around 53,000 clones, around four fifths occurring once. The sample consisted of CD4+ or CD8+ T cells sorted from blood, taken in a trial of the OX40 agonist ivuxolimab. These receptors were obtained from an adult with an advanced solid tumor such as melanoma, head and neck, liver or kidney cancer. The conserved cysteine and the conserved F or W are not part of the CDR3 here.

j_gene: TRBJ2-3
v_gene: TRBV11-3
CDR3aa: ASSPNLGSLTDTQY

j_gene: TRBJ2-3
v_gene: TRBV7-9
CDR3aa: ASSLGGQGASDTQY

j_gene: TRBJ2-2
v_gene: TRBV5-3
CDR3aa: ARSLTGPTGELF

j_gene: TRBJ2-7
v_gene: TRBV6-1
CDR3aa: ASSLLAGGPYEQY

j_gene: TRBJ2-7
v_gene: TRBV7-2
CDR3aa: ASSPGGGSFEQY

j_gene: TRBJ2-2
v_gene: TRBV5-6
CDR3aa: ASSSDRGHRYTGELF

j_gene: TRBJ2-3
v_gene: TRBV29-1
CDR3aa: SVRPPGRSTDTQY

j_gene: TRBJ1-2
v_gene: TRBV7-2
CDR3aa: ASSFGGGGGYT

j_gene: TRBJ2-7
v_gene: TRBV5-4
CDR3aa: ASSPGTVSYEQY

j_gene: TRBJ1-2
v_gene: TRBV7-9
CDR3aa: ASSIQGDYGYT

j_gene: TRBJ1-5
v_gene: TRBV27
CDR3aa: ASSLSGTGGNQPQH

j_gene: TRBJ2-3
v_gene: TRBV5-4
CDR3aa: AGGAHGTDTQY

j_gene: TRBJ2-1
v_gene: TRBV18
CDR3aa: ASSPPDRRRGSGSSYNEQF

j_gene: TRBJ2-5
v_gene: TRBV7-2
CDR3aa: ASSFQAGALRETQY

j_gene: TRBJ2-2
v_gene: TRBV15
CDR3aa: ATSRGRRNTGELF

j_gene: TRBJ2-5
v_gene: TRBV15
CDR3aa: ATSRQGGETQY

j_gene: TRBJ1-1
v_gene: TRBV5-6
CDR3aa: ASSLVGRPEAF

j_gene: TRBJ1-5
v_gene: TRBV18
CDR3aa: ASSPDSNQPQH

j_gene: TRBJ2-5
v_gene: TRBV2
CDR3aa: ASSSDSSSIGTQY

j_gene: TRBJ1-2
v_gene: TRBV18
CDR3aa: ASSPEGRLANYGYT

j_gene: TRBJ2-5
v_gene: TRBV4-3
CDR3aa: ASSQQATRGTQY

j_gene: TRBJ2-7
v_gene: TRBV19
CDR3aa: ASSIRPGQPYEQY

j_gene: TRBJ1-3
v_gene: TRBV7-2
CDR3aa: ASSRSSGNTIY

j_gene: TRBJ2-7
v_gene: TRBV29-1
CDR3aa: SVDKLAGRFYEQY

j_gene: TRBJ2-7
v_gene: TRBV15
CDR3aa: ATSRPLAAGSYEQY

j_gene: TRBJ2-3
v_gene: TRBV11-2
CDR3aa: ASSPPPTAPHTQY

j_gene: TRBJ2-3
v_gene: TRBV18
CDR3aa: ASSPPRGADTQY

j_gene: TRBJ2-1
v_gene: TRBV14
CDR3aa: ASSQSATIGVYNEQF

j_gene: TRBJ1-2
v_gene: TRBV18
CDR3aa: ASSPTGGINNYGYT

j_gene: TRBJ1-5
v_gene: TRBV10-3
CDR3aa: AISLGNSNQPQH

j_gene: TRBJ2-7
v_gene: TRBV5-6
CDR3aa: ASSPGPGWAYEQY

j_gene: TRBJ2-1
v_gene: TRBV19
CDR3aa: ASRGPAGDEQF

j_gene: TRBJ2-5
v_gene: TRBV5-1
CDR3aa: ASSRDPPTGTETQY

j_gene: TRBJ1-4
v_gene: TRBV4-3
CDR3aa: ASSQDFPGAGEKLF

j_gene: TRBJ1-3
v_gene: TRBV6-5
CDR3aa: ASSYSAAGNTIY

j_gene: TRBJ2-1
v_gene: TRBV19
CDR3aa: ASSILQRGSVREQF

j_gene: TRBJ2-7
v_gene: TRBV7-2
CDR3aa: ASSFNSGLFYEQY

j_gene: TRBJ2-7
v_gene: TRBV5-6
CDR3aa: ASEVAKQGEQY

j_gene: TRBJ2-7
v_gene: TRBV6-6
CDR3aa: ASTLQGAGYEQY

j_gene: TRBJ2-7
v_gene: TRBV6-1
CDR3aa: ASSERSYEQY

j_gene: TRBJ2-7
v_gene: TRBV4-3
CDR3aa: ASSQVRSGEQY

j_gene: TRBJ2-5
v_gene: TRBV6-6
CDR3aa: ASLRDEQETQY

j_gene: TRBJ1-3
v_gene: TRBV30
CDR3aa: AWRGISGNTIY

j_gene: TRBJ2-3
v_gene: TRBV30
CDR3aa: AWSGRRVTDTQY

j_gene: TRBJ1-2
v_gene: TRBV7-9
CDR3aa: ASSLGLSGTSNYGYT